This TCR beta chain originates from a study of blood T cell repertoires in COVID-19. Study in general: Sites in the United States, Italy and Spain provided acute and convalescent COVID-19 samples.

Authors' data handling: From reference gene primer amplification, estimates of nucleated cell counts were derived. Data came from immunoSEQ multiplex PCR; TCRdb stores just in-frame clones and leaves some out. V and J calls plus clone size are reproduced from that table; the DNA served to infer D and trimming. The data show 110,000 to 150,000 clones, about four fifths seen once. Trimming removed 5 bases from V and 5 bases from J, with 15 bases in between. Looked up from germline, CDR1 is MNHNY and CDR2 is SVGAGI (reference sequence). The CDR3 sequence is 14 residues long. The sequence was obtained from a human donor in a cohort sampled during active COVID-19. The sequenced sample consisted of peripheral blood. This chain connects TRBV6-6 to TRBJ1-1; D remains unclear. The CDR3 protein is CASSRELEETEAFF. The CDR3 DNA is TGTGCCAGCAGTAGGGAACTGGAGGAGACTGAAGCTTTCTTT.